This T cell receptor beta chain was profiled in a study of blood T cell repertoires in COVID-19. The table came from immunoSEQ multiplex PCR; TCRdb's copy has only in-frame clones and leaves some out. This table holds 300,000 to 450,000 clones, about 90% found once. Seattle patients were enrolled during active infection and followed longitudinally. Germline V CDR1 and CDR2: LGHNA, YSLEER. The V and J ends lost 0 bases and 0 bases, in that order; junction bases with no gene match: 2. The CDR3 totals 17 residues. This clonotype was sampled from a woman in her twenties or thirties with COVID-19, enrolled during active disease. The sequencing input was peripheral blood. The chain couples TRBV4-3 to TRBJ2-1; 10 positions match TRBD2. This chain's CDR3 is CASSQDRTSGSYNEQFF. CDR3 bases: TGCGCCAGCAGCCAAGATAGGACTAGCGGCTCCTACAATGAGCAGTTCTTC.